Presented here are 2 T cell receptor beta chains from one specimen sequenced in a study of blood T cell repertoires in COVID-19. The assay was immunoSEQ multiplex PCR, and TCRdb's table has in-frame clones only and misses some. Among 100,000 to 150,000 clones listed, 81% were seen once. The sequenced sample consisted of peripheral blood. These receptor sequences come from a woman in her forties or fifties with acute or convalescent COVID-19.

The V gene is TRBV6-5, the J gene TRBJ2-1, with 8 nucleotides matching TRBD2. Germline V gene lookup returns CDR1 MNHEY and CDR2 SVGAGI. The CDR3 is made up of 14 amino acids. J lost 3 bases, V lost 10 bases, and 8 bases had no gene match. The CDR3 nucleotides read TGTGCCACCAGGGCGGGGGGCCTCTACAATGAGCAGTTCTTC. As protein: CATRAGGLYNEQFF.

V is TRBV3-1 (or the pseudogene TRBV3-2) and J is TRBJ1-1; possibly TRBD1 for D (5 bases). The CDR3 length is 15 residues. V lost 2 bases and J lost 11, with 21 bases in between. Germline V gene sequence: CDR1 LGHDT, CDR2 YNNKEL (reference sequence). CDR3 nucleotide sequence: TGTGCCAGCAGCCAATTTGGGGCGGCTTTTATGTCGGCTTTCTTT. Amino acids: CASSQFGAAFMSAFF.